This TCR beta chain stems from a study of T cell clonality in common variable immunodeficiency. Each donor provided roughly 4.5 to 8.5 ml of heparinized whole blood. Whole-study results and caveats: TCRbeta clonality was increased in CVID versus healthy controls. What drives increased CVID clonality needs T cell subpopulation sequencing. Fewer deletions and N-nucleotide insertions were reportedly seen in common variable immunodeficiency TCR beta sequences.

The table lists this clone with many counts. No antigen is known for it. The read comes to an end 3 residues before the CDR3 does, leaving the germline J gene to fill in the end. Using immunoSEQ multiplex PCR, the repertoire was profiled, and TCRdb retains in-frame clones only, with some absent. The sample is made up of some 33,000 clones, none counted only once. The germline V gene has CDR1 LNHDA and CDR2 SQIVND (reference sequence). This CDR3 has 15 amino acids. Trimming removed 6 bases from V and 0 bases from J, with 14 bases in between. This clonotype was obtained from a person aged 18-70 years in good health. The specimen was peripheral blood mononuclear cells. The chain employs TRBV19 and TRBJ1-1; tentative D call: TRBD1 (5 bases). The sequenced CDR3 bases are TGTGCCAGTAGCACCGGCGGCAGGGTGAACACTGAA. Protein: CASSTGGRVNTE. The entire CDR3 reads CASSTGGRVNTEAFF. Full variable domain (missing parts from reference TRBV19 and TRBJ1-1): DGGITQSPKYLFRKEGQNVTLSCEQNLNHDAMYWYRQDPGQGLRLIYYSQIVNDFQKGDIAEGYSVSREKKESFPLTVTSAQKNPTAFYLCASSTGGRVNTEAFFGQGTRLTVV.